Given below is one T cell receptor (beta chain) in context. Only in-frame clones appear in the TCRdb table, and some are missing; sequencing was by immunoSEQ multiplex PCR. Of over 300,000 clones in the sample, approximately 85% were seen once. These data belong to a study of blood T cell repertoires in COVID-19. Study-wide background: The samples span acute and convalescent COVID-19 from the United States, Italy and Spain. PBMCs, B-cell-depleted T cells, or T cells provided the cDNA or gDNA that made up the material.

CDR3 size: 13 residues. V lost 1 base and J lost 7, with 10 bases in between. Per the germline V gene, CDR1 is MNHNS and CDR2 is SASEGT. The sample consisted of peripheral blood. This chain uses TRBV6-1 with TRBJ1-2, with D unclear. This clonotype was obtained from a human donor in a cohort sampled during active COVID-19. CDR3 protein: CASSEEAGFGYTF. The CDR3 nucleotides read TGTGCCAGCAGTGAAGAGGCGGGGTTTGGCTACACCTTC.